This T cell receptor beta chain was obtained from a study of cytomegalovirus exposure and HLA in healthy donors listed by TCRdb under 2017. The study in broad terms: An earlier analysis of 587 of the donors reported over 250 Gb of sequence data and about 120 million unique TCR beta sequences obtained from 180 million or so T cells. All discovery cohort repertoires had been generated on a single sequencing platform. Of the 350 to 400 genotyped donors, approximately 83% fell in the genetic ancestry cluster associated with self-reported Caucasian donors. Genome-wide SNP genotypes for about 60% of the roughly 700 donors were used in a later genetic analysis, which treated that subset as a discovery cohort. An earlier analysis of 587 of the donors used high-throughput TCR beta sequencing to judge whether each TCR beta V gene segment behaved as functional or pseudogenic. In addition to the first cohort of around 670 subjects, a separate validation cohort of about 120 different subjects was used. The T cell repertoires of around 670 subjects were profiled by immunosequencing and related to cytomegalovirus serostatus. The study aimed to test whether cataloging public T cell receptors could reveal signatures of past pathogen exposure. In the later analysis, no new phenotypic data were used to find candidate immune exposures; instead, reliance was placed on TCR beta sequences and their occurrence across donors. In a later analysis, previously published TCR beta repertoires from 666 donors were re-analyzed and high-resolution HLA genotyping was added so that TCR occurrence patterns could be studied. Typing coverage differed by locus: A, B, C, DRB1 and DQB1 were typed in roughly 620-630 donors, DQA1 in about 500, DPA1 in 606, and DPB1 in 400 to 490. An early release covering some 640 HLA-typed donors comprised approximately 300 gigabases of sequencing data and around 80 million unique TCR sequences. High-throughput TCR immunosequencing, statistical association of individual TCRs with disease status, and machine learning were combined to predict cytomegalovirus infection status. Alongside the repertoire data, information on donor age, sex, ethnicity and CMV serostatus was compiled. Both class I and class II loci were covered by HLA typing, at four-digit resolution. Because of strong linkage in the cohort, 4 to 6 DR-DQ haplotypes were treated as single units for association and clustering. Among 398 genotyped donors of the cohort, an average of around 240,000 unique TCR beta nucleotide sequences were sequenced per donor, roughly 20% of them non-productive.

Concerning this clone: Its antigen remains undetermined. No qualities accompany the bases; no much larger clone lies one base away.

The method behind the library was the immunoSEQ multiplex PCR assay. The multiplex PCR relied on a mix of 60 forward primers for TCR Vbeta segments and 13 reverse primers for TCR Jbeta segments. The CDR3 region of rearranged TCR beta genes was amplified from genomic DNA with a multiplex PCR assay. Amplified TCR beta libraries were sequenced as 87-base-pair reads on the Illumina HiSeq System. For the original study's pipeline: In a later analysis, around 80 million unique TCR beta chains were counted across the 500 to 850 repertoires, and roughly 11 million of these chains were shared by at least two donors. A nearest-neighbor algorithm error-corrected the raw reads and collapsed the reads into unique sequences, merging closely related sequences to remove PCR and sequencing errors. To assign V, D and J gene segments, CDR3 sequences were aligned to IMGT reference sequences. For a sequence to be retained, at least a six-nucleotide match to both a V gene segment and a J gene segment was required. Rearrangements were called productive when the CDR3 lacked stop codons and stayed in frame with V and J; all others were non-productive. CDR3 was defined by IMGT convention, running from the second conserved V-encoded cysteine to the conserved J-encoded phenylalanine. Sequences without an unambiguous match to a single V gene segment were excluded from the earlier analysis of approximately 600 of the donors. In an earlier analysis of a few hundred of the donors, V segments were called functional above 56.7% productive rearrangements and were called segregating when the between-donor standard deviation exceeded 5%. To diagnose cytomegalovirus status from the catalog of TCR beta chain sequences, a statistical classification framework was built. A later analysis assigned V and J genes by comparing TCR nucleotide sequences with IMGT/GENE-DB human TR gene sequences. The TCRdist pipeline was used in a later analysis to assign CDR3 sequences and most-parsimonious VDJ recombination scenarios. In a later analysis, each TCR beta chain was defined by its CDR3 amino acid sequence together with its V-gene family, and reads without a unique V-gene family were excluded. To address suspected cross-contamination and a sequencing artifact, a later analysis removed approximately 590 highly shared, low-generation-probability nucleotide sequences. In a later analysis, a clonal expansion index was calculated for each public chain from normalized within-repertoire ranks of inferred template counts. A later analysis computed generation probabilities with a VDJ recombination model fitted to out-of-frame rearrangements, and checked the results against IGoR. A later analysis scored TCR-TCR, TCR-HLA and TCR-CMV co-occurrence with hypergeometric tests, applying a repertoire-size bias correction to TCR pairs. A later analysis estimated false discovery rates by permuting HLA or CMV assignments 20 times. In a later analysis, co-occurring TCRs were grouped with DBSCAN, and TCRdist sequence similarity was added when clustering was performed within HLA-allele-positive subsets. Repertoires with fewer than 30,000 or more than 120,000 public chains, plus five repertoires with anomalous nucleotide sharing, were excluded from co-occurrence clustering. TCRdb retrieved this table from immuneACCESS and kept in-frame rearrangements only. Not all clones are present; in checked studies, unresolved V genes account for under half, and no reason is known for the remainder. D and trimming come from the DNA, and the V and J calls and clone size come from that table. This sample lists about 160,000 clones; roughly 80% were detected once. The ten largest clones represent more than 7% of the sample.

According to the germline V gene, CDR1 reads SGHRS and CDR2 reads YFSETQ. V drops 0 bases and J drops 4 bases, leaving 13 bases in between. The CDR3 runs 15 amino acids, cysteine and phenylalanine included. CDR3 DNA only is kept here, 45 bases in frame from base 1. The cohort comprised several hundred healthy bone marrow donors. Cohort members were all nominally healthy when sampled, although unrecorded immune exposures were likely present. The donor tested CMV seropositive, placing the donor among the 250 to 350 seropositive members of the cohort. Each donor provided a peripheral blood sample, and peripheral blood mononuclear cells were used for TCR beta sequencing. Genomic DNA extraction from the blood cell samples was performed with the Qiagen DNeasy Blood Extraction Kit. On the study overall, not on this receptor specifically: The presence/absence analyses assumed that sequencing depth was roughly uniform across donors, and that assumption may not be true. In the study, approximately 150 TCR beta chains were listed as associated with cytomegalovirus. In an earlier analysis of some 500 of the donors, most TCR beta V segments were observed in productive rearrangements about 90% or about 30% of the time, broadly matching IMGT annotations. Because some donors lacked HLA typing at each locus, the association tests relied only on the typed subset. In a later analysis, HLA-associated TCR beta chains were found to be more clonally expanded and to have lower generation probabilities than equally common non-associated chains. While some public TCRs were present in many individuals, most TCR sequences turned up only very rarely across donors. A cluster of highly shared sequence variants was judged likely to be a technical artifact of the sequencing pipeline. Some IMGT-functional V segments, including TRBV6-2 and TRBV6-3, could not be distinguished by the 87-base-pair reads and were therefore excluded. According to a later genetic analysis, donors in an Asian-associated ancestry cluster had fewer N-insertions in productive TCRs than the roughly 700-donor mean. A further reported finding was that TCR beta sequences accurately predicted the HLA-A and HLA-B alleles for most subjects in the first cohort. In a later analysis, the rate of TCR association differed among HLA loci, with DRB1 alleles having the most associated TCRs and HLA-C alleles having the fewest. When HLA alleles, especially DR and DQ, strongly co-occurred, TCR associations were difficult to assign to individual alleles. In a later analysis, most CMV-associated TCR beta chains were found to appear HLA-restricted, with HLA associations seemingly driven largely by CMV exposure. Because counts were too low, approximately 18 rarely observed V segments, including chromosome 9 orphons, were excluded from the earlier analysis of 500 to 700 of the donors. Cytomegalovirus status was reported to be diagnosed by the classifier with high specificity and sensitivity in both the original and validation cohorts. Linkage disequilibrium might explain the correlated functional status among segregating V segments, but an unknown experimental factor could not be ruled out. In a later genetic analysis, a missense DCLRE1C variant was associated with V-gene and J-gene trimming of TCR beta chains, and the association was replicated in an independent cohort. Immune exposure information for the cohort was limited to CMV serostatus. According to the authors, the approach could potentially be generalized to other disease states and immunological phenotypes. A later analysis associated 15,000 or so TCR beta sequences with specific HLA alleles at a false discovery rate of 0.05. In this cohort, only TCR beta chains were sequenced, and detectable features were limited by the absence of alpha or paired-chain data. In a later analysis, several top co-occurrence clusters were reported to appear linked to parvovirus B19, influenza, CMV and Epstein-Barr virus. A few of the identified cytomegalovirus-associated TCR beta chains were confirmed in vitro to be specific for cytomegalovirus antigens.

This TCR came from a male donor in good health and CMV-seropositive. In this chain, TRBV5-1 is recombined with TRBJ1-1; the best D guess is TRBD1, with 6 bases matching. Sequencing input: PBMCs. At the DNA level, the sequence is TGCGCCAGCAGCTTGGGACAGGCGCGAGGCACTGAAGCTTTCTTT. It translates as CASSLGQARGTEAFF.